This T cell receptor beta chain was sequenced in a study of human T cells and chemical hapten exposure. General observations from the study: Significantly more large CDR3 similarity clusters arose among expanded TCRs than among controls.

This clonotype was picked up many times. Its antigen remains unknown. Time point in this sample: pre-sensitization, week 0. Treatment denoted: therapeutic diphenylcyclopropenone sensitization with weekly scalp DPC. TCRdb recomputed calls from the RACE reads with MiXCR, one row per CDR3 protein. This sample has some 51,000 distinct CDR3 sequences, with around a tenth found just once. The CDR3 is made up of 12 amino acids. Per germline, CDR1 SGHRS and CDR2 YFSETQ. The germline V and J ends were trimmed by 4 bases and 11 bases, with 10 bases remaining between them. The rearrangement links TRBV5-1 to TRBJ1-6, with a weak D call TRBD1 (5 bases). This TCR was sampled from a woman aged 40 to 50 with alopecia areata. Some clones in this sample may be carry-over from other donors' samples. This sample comprised whole blood, obtained in connection with sensitization to the hapten diphenylcyclopropenone (DPC). The CDR3 is CASSLSGTPLHF. CDR3 nucleotides: TGCGCCAGCAGCCTCTCAGGGACACCCCTCCACTTT.